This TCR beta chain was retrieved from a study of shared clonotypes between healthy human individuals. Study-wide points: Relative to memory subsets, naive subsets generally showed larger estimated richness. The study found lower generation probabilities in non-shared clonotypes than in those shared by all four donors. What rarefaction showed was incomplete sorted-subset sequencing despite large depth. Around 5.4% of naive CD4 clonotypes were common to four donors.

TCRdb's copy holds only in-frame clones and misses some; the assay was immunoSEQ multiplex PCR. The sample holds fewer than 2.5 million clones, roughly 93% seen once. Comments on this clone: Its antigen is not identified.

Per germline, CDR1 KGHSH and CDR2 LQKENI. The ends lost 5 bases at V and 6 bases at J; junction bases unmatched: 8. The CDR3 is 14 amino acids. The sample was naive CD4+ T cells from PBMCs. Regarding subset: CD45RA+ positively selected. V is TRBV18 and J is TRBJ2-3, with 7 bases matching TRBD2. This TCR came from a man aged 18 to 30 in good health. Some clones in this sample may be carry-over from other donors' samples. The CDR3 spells CASSGGSSSDTQYF. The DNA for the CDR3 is TGTGCCAGCTCAGGCGGGAGTTCCTCCGATACGCAGTATTTT. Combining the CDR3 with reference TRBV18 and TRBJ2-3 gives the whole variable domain NAGVMQNPRHLVRRRGQEARLRCSPMKGHSHVYWYRQLPEEGLKFMVYLQKENIIDESGMPKERFSAEFPKEGPSILRIQQVVRGDSAAYFCASSGGSSSDTQYFGPGTRLTVL.